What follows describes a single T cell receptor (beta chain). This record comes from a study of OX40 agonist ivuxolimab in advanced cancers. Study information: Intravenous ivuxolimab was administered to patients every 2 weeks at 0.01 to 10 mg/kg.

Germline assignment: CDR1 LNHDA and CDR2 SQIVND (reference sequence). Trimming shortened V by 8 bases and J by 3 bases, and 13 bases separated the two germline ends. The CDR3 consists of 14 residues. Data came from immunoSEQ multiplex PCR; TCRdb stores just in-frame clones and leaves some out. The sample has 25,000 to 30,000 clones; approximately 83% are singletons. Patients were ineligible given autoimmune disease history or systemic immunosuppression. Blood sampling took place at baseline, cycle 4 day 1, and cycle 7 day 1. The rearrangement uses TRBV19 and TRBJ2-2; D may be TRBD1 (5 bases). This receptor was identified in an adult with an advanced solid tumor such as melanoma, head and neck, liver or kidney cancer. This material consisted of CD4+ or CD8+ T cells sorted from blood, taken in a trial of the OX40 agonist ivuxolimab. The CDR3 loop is CASSFRQYTGELFF. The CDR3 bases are TGTGCCAGTTCCTTCCGACAGTACACCGGGGAGCTGTTTTTT. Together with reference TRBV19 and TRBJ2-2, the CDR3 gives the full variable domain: DGGITQSPKYLFRKEGQNVTLSCEQNLNHDAMYWYRQDPGQGLRLIYYSQIVNDFQKGDIAEGYSVSREKKESFPLTVTSAQKNPTAFYLCASSFRQYTGELFFGEGSRLTVL.